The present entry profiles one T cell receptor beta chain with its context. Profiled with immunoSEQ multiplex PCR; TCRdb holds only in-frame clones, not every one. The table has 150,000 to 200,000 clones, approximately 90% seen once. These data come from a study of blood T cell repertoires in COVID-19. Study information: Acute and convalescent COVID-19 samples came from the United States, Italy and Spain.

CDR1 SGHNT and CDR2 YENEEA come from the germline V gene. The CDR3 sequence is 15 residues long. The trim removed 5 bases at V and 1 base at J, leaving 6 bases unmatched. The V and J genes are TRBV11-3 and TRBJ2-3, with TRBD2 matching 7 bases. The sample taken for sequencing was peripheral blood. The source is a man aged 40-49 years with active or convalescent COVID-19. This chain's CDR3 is CASSGRESRTDTQYF. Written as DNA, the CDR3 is TGTGCCAGCAGCGGGCGGGAGTCCCGCACAGATACGCAGTATTTT.